This T cell receptor beta chain originates from a study of CD8+ T cells in alopecia areata. About the study: Those patients who were treated received oral tofacitinib, which was given at 5 to 10 mg twice daily for moderate-to-severe alopecia areata. Affected scalp percentage set treated patients' severity scores.

Overall study results and limits: Only a single nonresponder existed, so baseline CD8+ expansion links stay unclear. Normal scalp showed lower clonality than lesional scalp, especially alopecia totalis/universalis.

Treatment here: oral pan-JAK inhibitor, 5-10 mg twice daily. As for this clone: The antigen is undetermined.

Germline V gene sequence: CDR1 SQVTM, CDR2 ANQGSEA. Trimming at V came to 6 bases and at J to 6 bases, leaving 12 bases not matched to a gene. CDR3 length equals 15 residues. Extraction of RNA preceded its reverse transcription into cDNA, which served as the sequencing template. The data were produced by immunoSEQ multiplex PCR, yet TCRdb's version contains in-frame clones alone and is incomplete. Found here are approximately 220,000 clones, 35% to 45% of them singletons; the top ten hold around 0.48%. The chain carries TRBV29-1 and TRBJ2-3; 10 nucleotides line up with TRBD1. The sequence was obtained from a human donor with alopecia areata. This material consisted of CD4+ T cells sorted from blood, taken at approximately week 30, from a patient treated with tofacitinib. The CDR3 sequence: CSVRQGALTSDTQYF. The CDR3 DNA is TGCAGCGTACGACAGGGGGCGCTTACATCGGATACGCAGTATTTT.